Here is one T cell receptor (beta chain) with its context. What it binds is not known. The data stem from a study of cytomegalovirus exposure and HLA in healthy donors. General study findings and limits: Being productive about 87% or about 30% of the time was typical of most TCR beta V segments in an earlier analysis.

The germline V and J ends were trimmed by 3 bases and 0 bases, with 7 bases remaining between them. The V gene's germline CDR1 is SGDLS and CDR2 YYNGEE. CDR3 length: 14 amino acids. PCR amplification relied on 60 Vbeta primers (plus 13 Jbeta primers). The data were produced by immunoSEQ multiplex PCR, yet TCRdb's version contains in-frame clones alone and is incomplete. There are more than 85,000 clones in the sample; around 76% occur only once, and 3% to 4.5% lies in the top ten. This chain connects TRBV9 to TRBJ2-4; perhaps TRBD1 as D (5 bases). The sample comprised PBMCs. The TCR sequence derives from a woman aged 45-65 years in good health and CMV-seropositive. CDR3 sequence (DNA): TGTGCCAGCAGCGGGGGCCTAGCCAAAAACATTCAGTACTTC. Translation: CASSGGLAKNIQYF.